The rows below give T cell receptor beta chains drawn from one sample of a study of CD8 T cells in ankylosing spondylitis. TCRdb passed the 5' RACE reads through MiXCR, listing each CDR3 protein once. The sample comprises some 150,000 distinct CDR3 sequences, about an eighth of which are singletons, and 4.1% rests with the top ten. Sequencing was done on a sample of blood, either unsorted or a sorted T cell fraction (not recorded which). These receptors were collected from a female donor with ankylosing spondylitis or in good health (not recorded which). Each CDR3 is given with its conserved first and last residue. D genes are given only for firm matches. Expanded clones get a size class; other rows say once, few or many, or leave the size out.

- TRBJ1-1 many TRBV5-1 CASSLYGQLMNTEAFF TGCGCCAGCAGCTTGTACGGACAGCTCATGAACACTGAAGCTTTCTTT
TRBD1 TRBJ2-7 few TRBV27 CASSVRTGTYEQYF TGTGCCAGCAGTGTAAGGACAGGTACCTACGAGCAGTACTTC
- TRBJ2-1 many TRBV5-4 CASSVTLSSYNEQFF TGTGCCAGCAGCGTGACATTAAGCTCCTACAATGAGCAGTTCTTC
- TRBJ2-7 many TRBV12-3/TRBV12-4 CASSLNPYEQYF TGTGCCAGCAGTTTAAATCCCTACGAGCAGTACTTC
TRBD1 TRBJ2-4 many TRBV28 CASSPRVTGSDIQYF TGTGCCAGCAGCCCCCGGGTGACAGGGAGCGACATTCAGTACTTC
TRBD1 TRBJ2-1 many TRBV18 CASSPSGQFEQFF TGTGCCAGCTCACCATCGGGACAGTTTGAGCAGTTCTTC
TRBD2 TRBJ2-3 many TRBV12-3/TRBV12-4 CASSPRAGGSTDTQYF TGTGCCAGCAGTCCCCGGGCGGGGGGAAGCACAGATACGCAGTATTTT
- TRBJ2-7 - TRBV6-2/TRBV6-3 CASVVQGGVYEQYF TGTGCCAGCGTAGTACAGGGAGGGGTCTACGAGCAGTACTTC
- TRBJ2-5 many TRBV10-1 CASSEGDRFRETQYF TGCGCCAGCAGTGAGGGCGACAGGTTTAGGGAGACCCAGTACTTC
- TRBJ1-2 many TRBV28 CASRAVRYGYTF TGTGCCAGCAGGGCCGTCCGCTATGGCTACACCTTC
TRBD1 TRBJ2-5 - TRBV5-1 CASSQGTAYQETQYF TGCGCCAGCAGCCAGGGGACAGCGTACCAAGAGACCCAGTACTTC
- TRBJ2-3 - TRBV12-3/TRBV12-4 CDSSLGGDTQYF TGTGACAGCAGTTTAGGGGGGGATACGCAGTATTTT
- TRBJ1-1 - TRBV21-1 CASSNPPDTEAFF TGTGCCAGCAGCAATCCCCCGGACACTGAAGCTTTCTTT
TRBD2 TRBJ2-7 many TRBV20-1 CSARAGADYEQYF TGCAGTGCGAGAGCGGGAGCGGACTACGAGCAGTACTTC
- TRBJ2-1 many TRBV10-3 CAISEGSSSYNEQFF TGTGCCATCAGTGAGGGATCCAGCTCCTACAATGAGCAGTTCTTC
- TRBJ1-6 many TRBV28 CASREQGIYNSPLHF TGTGCCAGCAGAGAACAGGGTATCTATAATTCACCCCTCCACTTT
- TRBJ2-6 - TRBV10-3 CAISSGASGANVLSF TGTGCCATCAGTTCAGGGGCCTCTGGGGCCAACGTCCTGAGTTTC
- TRBJ2-7 many TRBV9 CASSFALGAYEQYF TGTGCCAGCAGCTTCGCCCTGGGTGCCTACGAGCAGTACTTC
- TRBJ1-2 - TRBV29-1 CSVQGVEGYTF TGCAGCGTTCAAGGGGTAGAGGGCTACACCTTC
- TRBJ2-5 many TRBV3-1 CASSQRGRETQYF TGTGCCAGCAGCCAAAGAGGTAGAGAGACCCAGTACTTC
- TRBJ2-3 few TRBV23-1 CASSQLQPSAYTDTQYF TGCGCCAGCAGTCAATTACAGCCGAGCGCCTACACAGATACGCAGTATTTT
TRBD2 TRBJ2-3 many TRBV5-1 CASSSPGLLRPNTDTQYF TGCGCCAGCAGCAGCCCGGGACTACTTAGACCTAACACAGATACGCAGTATTTT
- TRBJ1-1 - TRBV3-1 CASSQATSSEAFF TGTGCCAGCAGCCAAGCCACGTCATCTGAAGCTTTCTTT
- TRBJ1-4 many TRBV18 CASSPQANEKLFF TGTGCCAGCTCACCACAAGCTAATGAAAAACTGTTTTTT
- TRBJ1-2 many TRBV6-1 CASTILTGPASYTF TGTGCCAGCACCATACTGACAGGACCTGCGAGCTACACCTTC
TRBD1 TRBJ1-1 many TRBV19 CASTNRQGDTEAFF TGTGCCAGTACCAACCGACAGGGTGACACTGAAGCTTTCTTT
- TRBJ2-7 many TRBV5-1 CASSEQGPTYEQYF TGCGCCAGCAGCGAGCAGGGTCCGACCTACGAGCAGTACTTC